The rows below give T cell receptor beta chains drawn from one sample of a study of shared clonotypes between healthy human individuals. TCRdb keeps only in-frame clones here, not all; method: immunoSEQ multiplex PCR. The sample records a few million clones, roughly 93% being singletons. Material for sequencing was naive CD8+ T cells from PBMCs. These receptors all come from a man between 18 and 35 years old in good health. Some clones in this sample may be carry-over from other donors' samples. CDR3s leave out the opening cysteine and the closing phenylalanine or tryptophan.

>TRBV28|15
ASSSPGGSGRPYEQY
>TRBV28|10
ASRRLQSEAF
>TRBV6-1|13
ASSEVTGNTGELF
>TRBV7-8|9
ASSSTGEQY
>TRBV5-6|13
ASSLFGQGGPEQY
>TRBV27|13
ASSLTSGRSDTQY
>TRBV4-1|15
ASSQVIVRGGRAEAF
>TRBV5-1|12
ASSLTVEDTEAF
>TRBV19|13
ASSLFGDLNTEAF
>TRBV7-2|14
ASSRDREGTNEKLF
>TRBV7-3|14
ASSPPRGPTNEKLF
>TRBV14|14
ASSLRRRGQYNEQF
>TRBV7-3|12
ASSLGPGDYGYT
>TRBV10-3|12
AISESPTNYGYT
>TRBV5-4|12
ASSTSSRGDTIY
>TRBV10-3|12
AISGLAGDNEQF
>TRBV27|14
ASSSIPSGSKGEQY
>TRBV30|12
AWDPGTGGHEQY
>TRBV7-9|13
ASSLPGQGEETQY
>TRBV4-1|12
ASSPGLAWDTQY
>TRBV7-9|13
ASSLLGQGFSEQY
>TRBV5-4|14
ASSFSLAGAAGELF
>TRBV28|11
ASSPTYSFEQY
>TRBV11-2|13
ASSQGGIHGQPQH
>TRBV9|11
ASSVYRESIQY
>TRBV28|12
ASSEGTATYEQY